This paragraph reports one TCR beta chain. Its antigen is not yet known. No base quality values were provided; no much bigger clone lies one nucleotide off. The data were obtained in a study of vaccination effects on CD4 cells after COVID-19 (dated 2022 in TCRdb). A note on the overall study: Each participant received two doses of an mRNA SARS-CoV-2 vaccine, either BNT162b2 or mRNA-1273. SARS-CoV-2 spike-specific CD4+ TCR repertoires from before and after mRNA vaccination were compared in COVID-19 convalescent patients and in infection-naive vaccine recipients. A total of approximately 9 COVID-19 convalescent patients and a handful of SARS-CoV-2-naive healthy vaccine recipients were included in the full study. Cultures from other donors in the study were sequenced with the Oncomine TCR Beta short-read assay on an Illumina iSeq 100. The paper's findings and limits, for the study overall: Limitations of the study were the small number of convalescent patients and the absence of early post-infection timepoints. In healthy vaccine recipients, vaccine-induced clones were almost all SARS-CoV-2 mono-reactive, with only 1 of 255 being cross-reactive with common cold coronaviruses. Marked clonal contraction was observed in both infection-induced and vaccine-induced clones at late post-vaccination timepoints, consistent with waning T cell responses.

In the ViraFEST assay, PBMC were stimulated with viral peptide pools, and TCR sequencing was then used to find antigen-specific CD4+ T cell clonotypes based on their expansion. After around 11 days of culture, CD4+ T cells were isolated with the EasySep CD4+ T cell isolation kit. None of the healthy vaccine recipients had a prior SARS-CoV-2 infection, which was confirmed by nucleocapsid antibody tests that came back negative both before and after vaccination. Approximately 2 million PBMC per well were cultured in IMDM with about 5.1% human AB serum, 8.5 to 10 IU/ml IL-2 and gentamicin, plus 10 ug/ml peptides. On days 3 and 7, half of the culture medium was replaced with fresh IL-2-containing medium. Unless noted otherwise, every peptide stimulation condition was cultured in triplicate wells. Using Ficoll-Paque Plus gradient centrifugation, PBMC were separated from whole blood and then either used fresh or cryopreserved at -140C. Overlapping peptide pools spanned the spike proteins of SARS-CoV-2 and the common cold coronaviruses HCoV-NL63, HCoV-OC43 and HCoV-229E. Genomic DNA was extracted from cultured CD4+ T cells with the QIAamp micro DNA kit.

In the germline V gene, CDR1 corresponds to SGHRS and CDR2 to YFSETQ. The V end loses 0 bases and the J end loses 1 base, and a stretch of 6 bases separates them. The CDR3 starts with the cysteine, ends with the phenylalanine, and has 14 residues. The kept DNA is CDR3 alone, 42 bases in frame from the first base. Library construction relied on the immunoSEQ multiplex PCR assay. DNA from the cultured, isolated CD4+ T cells was subjected to TCR beta CDR3 sequencing. Per the source publication's procedure: The analysis removed non-productive TCR sequences, trimmed reads to the CDR3 region, and retained only CDR3s that were 7 or more amino acids long. The MANAFEST web app was used to identify antigen-specific clonotypes by comparing expansion in peptide wells with expansion in reference cultures. To count as positive, a clone had to show expansion at FDR<0.05 compared with the reference and with all other wells, an odds ratio above 5, and a frequency above 0.1% in two replicate wells. A clonotype was defined as cross-reactive if the clonotype was significantly expanded both in SARS-CoV-2 spike wells and in at least one common cold coronavirus spike condition. Levenshtein distance calculated with the stringdist R package was used to assess CDR3 similarity, and unrooted trees were constructed with ape in R 3.6.1. TCRdb provides this immuneACCESS table in a form limited to in-frame rearrangements. Some clones are lacking; in checked studies, under half of them reflect an unresolved V gene, and why the rest are absent is not known. Clone size and the V and J calls come from that table; the DNA yielded D and trimming. Present in this sample are some 24,000 clones, approximately 80% of which were seen just once. 10% of the sample comes from the top ten.

Recombination joined TRBV5-1 with TRBJ2-3, with no confident D gene call. The TCR comes from a human donor who received a COVID-19 vaccine. Sequencing was performed on CD4+ T cells from PBMCs cultured with HCoV-NL63 spike peptides, taken before COVID-19 vaccination. The label giving this sample's cell subset or site can be read as: HCoV-NL63 spike overlapping peptide pool stimulation. The CDR3 region has the sequence CASSLDGRTDTQYF. The DNA reads as follows: TGCGCCAGCAGCTTGGATGGCCGCACAGATACGCAGTATTTT.